This T cell receptor (beta chain) originates from a study of cytomegalovirus exposure and HLA in healthy donors. For the study at large: The roughly 670 first-cohort repertoires and the approximately 130 validation repertoires shared the same platform, a later analysis reported. Study-level findings and limits: According to reports, the classifier identified cytomegalovirus status with high specificity and sensitivity. 150 or so TCR beta chains were listed as cytomegalovirus-associated.

The sample holds one count of this clone. Its antigen is as yet unknown. In germline, CDR1 is SGHDN, CDR2 FVKESK. V shed 4 bases and J 8 bases; nucleotides not matched to a gene: 3. The CDR3 has 12 residues. Only in-frame clones appear in the TCRdb table, and some are missing; sequencing was by immunoSEQ multiplex PCR. The sample carries roughly 62,000 clones, over 75% recorded once. The sample was PBMCs. This sequence joins TRBV14 and TRBJ2-5, with 8 bases aligning to TRBD1. This clonotype originated in a woman in her thirties in good health and CMV-seronegative. CDR3 residues: CASSRDRGTQYF. The CDR3 nucleotides read TGTGCCAGCAGCCGAGACAGGGGCACCCAGTACTTC.